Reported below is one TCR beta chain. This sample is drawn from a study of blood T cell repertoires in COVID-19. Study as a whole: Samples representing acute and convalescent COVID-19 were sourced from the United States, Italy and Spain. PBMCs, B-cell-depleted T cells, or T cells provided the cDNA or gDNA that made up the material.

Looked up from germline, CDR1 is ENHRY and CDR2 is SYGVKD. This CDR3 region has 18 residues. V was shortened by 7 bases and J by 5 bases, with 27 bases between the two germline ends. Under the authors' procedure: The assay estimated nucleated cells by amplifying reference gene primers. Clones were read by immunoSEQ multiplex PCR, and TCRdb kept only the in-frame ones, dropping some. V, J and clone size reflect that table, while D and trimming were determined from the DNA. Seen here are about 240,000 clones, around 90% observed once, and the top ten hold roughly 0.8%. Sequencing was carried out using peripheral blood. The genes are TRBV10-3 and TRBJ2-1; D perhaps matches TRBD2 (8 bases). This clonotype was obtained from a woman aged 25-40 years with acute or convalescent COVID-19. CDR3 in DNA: TGTGCCATCACTCGGGGCAGGGGGATACTAGCGGAGGACAATGAGCAGTTCTTC. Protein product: CAITRGRGILAEDNEQFF.